The rows below give T cell receptor beta chains drawn from one sample of a study of cytomegalovirus exposure and HLA in healthy donors. Sequencing was performed with immunoSEQ multiplex PCR; in TCRdb, only in-frame clones are kept and a portion is missing. The repertoire includes some 130,000 clones, around 79% of them detected once, and about 4% sits in the top ten. Sample: PBMCs. All receptors derive from a male donor in good health and CMV-seronegative. The CDR3 runs from the conserved cysteine through the conserved F or W. Expanded clones are given a class, and other clones once, few, many or no size at all.

cdr3_aa	clone_size	v_call
CASSLGTGGTLYEQFF	.	TRBV5-1
CASSFSSRPGANGLTF	.	TRBV7-2
CASSLTSASSYEQYF	.	TRBV10-2
CASADTGGQPQHF	.	TRBV19
CATSKLQNTEAFF	few	TRBV15
CASSVITSGPSEQFF	few	TRBV9
CASSPRLAGGPNIQYF	.	TRBV9
CASSVASSSGTSKFF	.	TRBV9
CASRQPGLADWEQYF	.	TRBV11-2
CASSQAGLSSGGNEQFF	.	TRBV4-1
CASSRGLAGGQETQYF	.	TRBV7-2
CASSWALTYPGNTIYF	.	TRBV19
CASSLSREETQYF	.	TRBV7-3
CASSYSNRGPTYEQYF	.	TRBV6-6
CASSRSAGLGETQYF	.	TRBV7-8
CASKKTGIANYGYTF	.	TRBV6-1
CASSIVQFSGGYTF	.	TRBV19
CSGDSSTDTQYF	.	TRBV29-1
CASSFGQMNTEAFF	.	TRBV28
CASSQEYGTGASEQYF	.	TRBV4-1
CASSLSSPWTGASYEQYF	.	TRBV27
CASSLARANTGELFF	.	TRBV7-9
CASSYQTSGGQETQYF	.	TRBV5-1
CASINGSEAYGYTF	.	TRBV5-4
CASRSRRGTPYEQYF	.	TRBV12-2
CASSQWGRPGSTSTDTQYF	.	TRBV4-2
CASSPRTGFAEQYF	.	TRBV27
CAISGALAAEAFF	.	TRBV10-3
CASSPRVANEKLFF	few	TRBV18
CASSRSGDRQETQYF	.	TRBV11-1
CASSAPGVGGSAPHF	.	TRBV9
CASSIEEGSYEQYF	once	TRBV19
CASSSTTRDLRETQYF	.	TRBV27
CSVEQGSNEQFF	.	TRBV29-1
CASSQGGLSNGELFF	.	TRBV4-1
CASSEFSGWSTDTQYF	few	TRBV10-1
CASSWGANQPQHF	.	TRBV6-5
CASSQLAGGVYEQYF	.	TRBV7-6
CAISDTSSYEQYF	.	TRBV10-3
CASSEGGVGTGELFF	.	TRBV5-1
CASSHHITGDFGTQYF	.	TRBV6-6
CASSVQSRGRITDTQYF	.	TRBV9
CASSLGAPSYEQYF	few	TRBV11-2
CASSQEDSGGYSNQPQHF	.	TRBV4-1
CASSRTGQHNEQFF	.	TRBV11-1
CASTRGVGGEKLFF	.	TRBV6-1
CASSIDRGLDNEQFF	.	TRBV19
CASSQRRGISNQPQHF	.	TRBV4-3
CASSVAPSGLGSGSYEQYF	.	TRBV9
CASSSTGEGNQPQHF	.	TRBV6-1
CASGEGGFGYTF	.	TRBV9
CASSWGGDTQYF	.	TRBV6-6
CASSVAVAGVHEQFF	few	TRBV9
CASSFSVTDTQYF	.	TRBV27
CASPTETGELFF	once	TRBV18
CASSPPTSREEFF	.	TRBV18